The rows below give T cell receptor beta chains drawn from one sample of a study of cytomegalovirus exposure and HLA in healthy donors. Assay used: immunoSEQ multiplex PCR; TCRdb lists only in-frame clones, some missing. The sample holds approximately 150,000 clones, approximately 71% seen once. What was sequenced was PBMCs. All receptors derive from a young man in good health and CMV-seropositive. The CDR3 runs from the conserved cysteine through the conserved F or W. A D gene is named only where the DNA matches it firmly. Clone size is given for some rows only: seen once, a few or many times, or a class if the clone is expanded.

v_call	j_call	clone_size	d_call	cdr3_nt	cdr3_aa
TRBV29-1	TRBJ2-7	NA	NA	TGCAGCGTTGAGGGGTATCGTTGGGAGGCCGGGACCTACGAGCAGTACTTC	CSVEGYRWEAGTYEQYF
TRBV10-2	TRBJ2-7	NA	TRBD1	TGCGCCAGCCGGGACAGATCCTACGAGCAGTACTTC	CASRDRSYEQYF
TRBV5-5	TRBJ2-1	NA	TRBD2	TGTGCCAGCAGCCCGACCGGGACTAGCGGGAGCGAGCAGTTCTTC	CASSPTGTSGSEQFF
TRBV7-8	TRBJ2-1	NA	NA	TGTGCCAGCAGCTTGGCGGGAGAGCAGTTCTTC	CASSLAGEQFF
TRBV6-5	TRBJ1-2	NA	NA	TGTGCCAGCATTGTCGCCAGGGCCAACCACTATGGCTACACCTTC	CASIVARANHYGYTF
TRBV28	TRBJ2-2	once	TRBD2	TGTGCCAGCAGTGGGGGACTAGCGGGCTTAGGGAACACCGGGGAGCTGTTTTTT	CASSGGLAGLGNTGELFF
TRBV18	TRBJ2-7	NA	TRBD1	TGTGCCAGCACAAGGACAGGCCAACAAAGTGGCGAGCAGTACTTC	CASTRTGQQSGEQYF
TRBV7-9	TRBJ2-1	NA	NA	TGTGCCAGCAGCTCCTCCCTGCGCGATGAGCAGTTCTTC	CASSSSLRDEQFF
TRBV6-1	TRBJ1-2	NA	TRBD1	TGTGCCAGCAGTCGGGACAGGGGGGTCTATGGCTACACCTTC	CASSRDRGVYGYTF
TRBV21-1	TRBJ2-5	NA	NA	TGTGCCAGCAGCAAAGGGGGCAGGGAGGACGAAGAGACCCAGTACTTC	CASSKGGREDEETQYF
TRBV28	TRBJ2-4	NA	NA	TGTGCCAGCAGTTTATCTGGCAGGCTAGCCAAAAACATTCAGTACTTC	CASSLSGRLAKNIQYF
TRBV5-4	TRBJ2-7	NA	TRBD1	TGTGCCAGCAGCTTGTGGGACAGGGGAGGCTACGAGCAGTACTTC	CASSLWDRGGYEQYF
TRBV9	TRBJ2-2	NA	TRBD2	TGTGCCAGCAGCCCCGGACTAGCGGGAGGAGCCGCGAACACCGGGGAGCTGTTTTTT	CASSPGLAGGAANTGELFF
TRBV9	TRBJ1-2	NA	NA	TGTGCCAGCAGCGTAATCGAGAACTATGGCTACACCTTC	CASSVIENYGYTF
TRBV5-4	TRBJ2-1	NA	NA	TGTGCCAGCAGCTTTTCGGGTGTGCGGGAGCAGTTCTTC	CASSFSGVREQFF
TRBV15	TRBJ1-5	NA	NA	TGTGCCACCAGTGACAGAGGTCAGCCCCAGCATTTT	CATSDRGQPQHF
TRBV28	TRBJ2-1	NA	TRBD2	TGTGCCAGCACCGCGGCCGGACTAGCGGGCGATGAGCAGTTCTTC	CASTAAGLAGDEQFF
TRBV7-8	TRBJ2-1	once	NA	TGTGCCAGCAGCTTATTCTGGGGCTACCGCCAGCAGTTCTTC	CASSLFWGYRQQFF
TRBV2	TRBJ2-3	NA	NA	TGTGCCAGCAGTGTGGCCTATCGGGTTACGCAGTATTTT	CASSVAYRVTQYF
TRBV5-1	TRBJ2-1	few	TRBD2	TGCGCCAGCAGCTTGATGCTAGCGGGAGGCATCTTTAATGAGCAGTTCTTC	CASSLMLAGGIFNEQFF
TRBV6-5	TRBJ2-1	NA	NA	TGTGCCAGCAGACCCAGGGCTATGGATGCAAATGAGCAGTTCTTC	CASRPRAMDANEQFF
TRBV6-4	TRBJ2-3	NA	NA	TGTGCCAGCAGCAACGGGCTAGCGAGGACAGATACGCAGTATTTT	CASSNGLARTDTQYF
TRBV27	TRBJ2-7	NA	NA	TGTGCCAGCAGTTTGGCGGGACAGCTCTACGAGCAGTACTTC	CASSLAGQLYEQYF
TRBV27	TRBJ2-1	NA	NA	TGTGCCAGCAGTCCGACTAACGCTATCGATGAGCAGTTCTTC	CASSPTNAIDEQFF
TRBV5-6	TRBJ2-5	NA	TRBD1	TGTGCCAGCAGCCACACAGGGGTGAGGGAGACCCAGTACTTC	CASSHTGVRETQYF
TRBV9	TRBJ1-4	NA	TRBD1	TGTGCCAGCAGCGACGGGACAGATTTTCGGGGGGAAAAACTGTTTTTT	CASSDGTDFRGEKLFF
TRBV6-1	TRBJ1-1	few	TRBD1	TGTGCCAGCAGTGTCCAGGGGGCGGACACTGAAGCTTTCTTT	CASSVQGADTEAFF
TRBV29-1	TRBJ2-5	NA	TRBD1	TGCAGCTCGAAAGGACAGGGACAAGTCACCCAGTACTTC	CSSKGQGQVTQYF
TRBV28	TRBJ1-5	once	NA	TGTGCCAGCAGCCTCGCCGGGGGAAGGCCCCAGCATTTT	CASSLAGGRPQHF
TRBV7-8	TRBJ2-3	once	NA	TGTGCCAGCAGCTTAGCGGAGGCCCCGAGGCCCACGGGGGCAGATACGCAGTATTTT	CASSLAEAPRPTGADTQYF
TRBV4-1	TRBJ1-5	NA	NA	TGCGCCAGCAGCCAGGCGACCCAAAAGGGACATCCTGGCAATCAGCCCCAGCATTTT	CASSQATQKGHPGNQPQHF
TRBV15	TRBJ2-1	NA	TRBD1	TGTGCCACCAGCATAAACAGGGGTACAAGGTACAATGAGCAGTTCTTC	CATSINRGTRYNEQFF
TRBV2	TRBJ2-2	few	NA	TGTGCCAGCAGGTTAAGGGGTGGGCTAGCGAGGACCGGGGAGCTGTTTTTT	CASRLRGGLARTGELFF
TRBV27	TRBJ1-1	few	TRBD1	TGTGCCAGCGGGACCATGGACAGGGCAAATGAAGCTTTCTTT	CASGTMDRANEAFF
TRBV11-2	TRBJ2-1	NA	NA	TGTGCCAGCAGCAGTTCCGGGATCAAAGGGGGCAATGAGCAGTTCTTC	CASSSSGIKGGNEQFF
TRBV15	TRBJ2-7	NA	TRBD2	TGTGCCACCAGCAGAGAGGTTAGCGGGTCCGCGCAGTACTTC	CATSREVSGSAQYF
TRBV7-2	TRBJ2-1	NA	TRBD2	TGTGCCAGCAGCCTCCGAGGGAGGGACAATGAGCAGTTCTTC	CASSLRGRDNEQFF
TRBV6-1	TRBJ2-1	NA	TRBD2	TGTGCCAGCAGTGAACCACTAGCGGGAGCTGGGAATGAGCAGTTCTTC	CASSEPLAGAGNEQFF
TRBV5-4	TRBJ2-7	NA	TRBD2	TGTGCCAGCAGTTCGAGCGGGAGAGAACCCTACGAGCAGTACTTC	CASSSSGREPYEQYF
TRBV5-1	TRBJ2-2	few	TRBD2	TGCGCCAGCGGCCTCGGGACTATGAACACCGGGGAGCTGTTTTTT	CASGLGTMNTGELFF